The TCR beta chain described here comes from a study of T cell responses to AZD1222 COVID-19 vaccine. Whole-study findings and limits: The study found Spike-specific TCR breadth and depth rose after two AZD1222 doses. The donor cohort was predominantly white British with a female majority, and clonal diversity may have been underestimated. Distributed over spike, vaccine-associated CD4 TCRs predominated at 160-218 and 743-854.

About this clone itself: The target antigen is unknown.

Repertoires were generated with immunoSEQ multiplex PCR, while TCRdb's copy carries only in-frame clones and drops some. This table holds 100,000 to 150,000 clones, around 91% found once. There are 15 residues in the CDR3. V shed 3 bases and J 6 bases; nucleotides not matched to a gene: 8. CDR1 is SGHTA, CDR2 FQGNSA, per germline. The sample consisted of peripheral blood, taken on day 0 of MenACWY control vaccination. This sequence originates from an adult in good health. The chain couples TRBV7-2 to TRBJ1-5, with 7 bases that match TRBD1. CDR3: CASSLTGPRSQPQHF. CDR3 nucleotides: TGTGCCAGCAGCTTGACAGGGCCGAGGTCTCAGCCCCAGCATTTT.